Shown below are 10 T cell receptor beta chains from a single sample sequenced in a study of shared clonotypes between healthy human individuals. Measured with immunoSEQ multiplex PCR; TCRdb has only the in-frame clones, and not every one. Of about 2 million clones listed, around 95% are singletons. Sample: naive CD4+ T cells sorted from blood. Subset defined: CD45RA+ positively selected. These TCRs come from a man in his late teens or twenties in good health.

Worth noting for this clone: This CDR3 is also generated by other DNA sequences in the sample. The chain joins TRBV7-3 to TRBJ2-7; D may be TRBD1 (6 bases). With 5 bases removed from V and 4 bases from J, the gap between germline ends came to 12 bases. CDR1 and CDR2 (germline): SGHTA, FQGTGA. The CDR3 loop spans 13 amino acids. The CDR3 sequence is CASSPTQGYEQYF. For the CDR3, the DNA is TGTGCCAGCAGCCCCACGCAGGGGTACGAGCAGTACTTC.

V is TRBV6-5 and J is TRBJ2-5; D tentatively reads TRBD1 or TRBD2 (6 bases each). The CDR3 extends over 15 amino acids. The germline V gene has CDR1 MNHEY and CDR2 SVGAGI. V was cut by 4 bases and J by 7 bases, with 19 bases left in between. The CDR3 nucleotides read TGTGCCAGCAGTTCGGAGGGGGTGTGGGTTACGACCCAGTACTTC. This translates into CASSSEGVWVTTQYF.

The chain carries TRBV7-9 and TRBJ1-1; TRBD1 matches at 10 bases. This CDR3 contains 14 residues. CDR1 and CDR2 (germline): SEHNR, FQNEAQ (reference sequence). Trimming removed 3 bases from V and 5 bases from J; junction bases left unmatched: 3. The CDR3 DNA follows: TGTGCCAGCAGCTTCGGGACAGGGGAAACTGAAGCTTTCTTT. Translating it yields CASSFGTGETEAFF.

The chain recombines TRBV30 with TRBJ1-1, with a tentative D call TRBD1 (6 bases). The CDR3 runs to 14 residues. Germline V gives CDR1 GTSNPN, CDR2 SVGIG (reference sequence). Trimming took 0 bases from V and 5 from J, leaving 13 bases between them. The CDR3, as DNA: TGTGCCTGGAGTGTATGGGGGGGGCGTACTGAAGCTTTCTTT. Translated: CAWSVWGGRTEAFF.

V is TRBV6-1 and J is TRBJ1-4; no clear D. The CDR3 is 13 residues long. Germline V gene sequence: CDR1 MNHNS, CDR2 SASEGT. Trimming stripped 10 bases from V and 0 bases from J, with 9 bases between. The CDR3 is CATSGSTNEKLFF. CDR3 DNA: TGTGCCACCTCGGGTTCAACTAATGAAAAACTGTTTTTT.

The chain uses TRBV10-3 and TRBJ2-6; 11 bases align to TRBD2. CDR3 size: 17 residues. J lost 3 bases, V lost 2 bases, and 3 bases had no gene match. Germline CDR1 ENHRY, CDR2 SYGVKD. DNA of the CDR3: TGTGCCATCAGTGAGCTAGCGGGGGGAGTTGGGGCCAACGTCCTGACTTTC. Encoded protein: CAISELAGGVGANVLTF.

The rearrangement links TRBV29-1 to TRBJ1-1; D perhaps matches TRBD1 (6 bases). Germline V gives CDR1 SQVTM, CDR2 ANQGSEA. This CDR3 has 12 amino acids. The V end was cut by 4 bases, the J end by 9 bases, with 15 bases between. The CDR3 here is CSVAFVQGQAFF. In DNA, the CDR3 is TGCAGCGTTGCATTTGTTCAGGGGCAAGCTTTCTTT.

This clone has only one observation. The chain is built from TRBV6-5 and TRBJ2-6, with no clear D. The V end lost 0 bases, the J end lost 4 bases, and 7 bases lay between the germline ends. CDR1 is MNHEY, CDR2 SVGAGI, per germline. The length of the CDR3 is 15 residues. The DNA of the CDR3 is TGTGCCAGCAGTTACTCGGTGCTGGGGGCCAACGTCCTGACTTTC. Translated: CASSYSVLGANVLTF.

The chain couples TRBV28 to TRBJ1-5, with D hard to call. CDR1 and CDR2 (germline): MDHEN, SYDVKM. The CDR3 spans 12 residues. V lost 10 bases, J lost 3 bases, and 10 bases lay in between. CDR3 residues: CATGLLNQPQHF. DNA of the CDR3: TGTGCCACCGGACTGCTCAATCAGCCCCAGCATTTT. The variable domain in full, with the rest retrieved from reference TRBV28 and TRBJ1-5, is DVKVTQSSRYLVKRTGEKVFLECVQDMDHENMFWYRQDPGLGLRLIYFSYDVKMKEKGDIPEGYSVSREKKERFSLILESASTNQTSMYLCATGLLNQPQHFGDGTRLSIL.

Details on this clone: At one end the junction does not follow the germline gene, possibly because of a read error. The chain joins TRBV5-4 to TRBJ2-7, with D unclear. CDR1 SGHNT and CDR2 YYREEE come from the germline V gene (reference sequence). The CDR3 covers 11 residues. The CDR3 sequence: CASSISHEQYF. The CDR3 nucleotides are TGTGCCAGCAGCATCTCCCACGAGCAGTACTTC.